The rows below give T cell receptor beta chains drawn from one sample of a study of blood T cell repertoires in COVID-19. Here immunoSEQ multiplex PCR was the method, and the copy in TCRdb shows in-frame clones only, minus some. The data show approximately 150,000 clones, with around four fifths seen just once and around 3.2% held by the top ten. Sequenced: PBMCs or T cells enriched from blood (not recorded which). These receptors originate from a woman aged 50 to 60 with acute COVID-19. The CDR3 runs from the conserved cysteine through the conserved F or W. The order of the fields is CDR3 DNA, CDR3 protein, clone size, V gene, D gene, J gene. D genes are given only for firm matches. A clone size is listed for some rows: how often the clone was seen (once, few, many), or a class if it is expanded.

CDR3 DNA: TGTGCCAGCAGTCCGGACTCTCTACGGGGCGAGCAGTACTTC; CDR3 protein: CASSPDSLRGEQYF; clone size: once; V gene: TRBV19; D gene: .; J gene: TRBJ2-7
CDR3 DNA: TGTGCCAGCAGCTTAAGCATATCCGGGACTAGGCCACAACTGTACTTC; CDR3 protein: CASSLSISGTRPQLYF; clone size: .; V gene: TRBV7-3; D gene: TRBD2; J gene: TRBJ2-7
CDR3 DNA: TGTGCCAGTAGTACGCAGGGCTCTGGGGCCAACGTCCTGACTTTC; CDR3 protein: CASSTQGSGANVLTF; clone size: .; V gene: TRBV19; D gene: .; J gene: TRBJ2-6
CDR3 DNA: TGTGCCAGCAGCCGATGGACTAGCGGAGGGGAAGGGCAGTACTTC; CDR3 protein: CASSRWTSGGEGQYF; clone size: .; V gene: TRBV3-1/TRBV3-2; D gene: TRBD2; J gene: TRBJ2-7
CDR3 DNA: TGTGCCAGCAGCCAGACGGGACAGGGCTTTTACGAGCAGTACTTC; CDR3 protein: CASSQTGQGFYEQYF; clone size: .; V gene: TRBV7-9; D gene: TRBD1; J gene: TRBJ2-7
CDR3 DNA: TGCGCCAGCAGCGGTCCAGGACTAGCGGGAGCCCCCGGGGAGCTGTTTTTT; CDR3 protein: CASSGPGLAGAPGELFF; clone size: .; V gene: TRBV5-1; D gene: TRBD2; J gene: TRBJ2-2
CDR3 DNA: TGTGCCAGCAGCCAAGATCGGGAGGGGTACGGTGGCTACACCTTC; CDR3 protein: CASSQDREGYGGYTF; clone size: once; V gene: TRBV4-2; D gene: .; J gene: TRBJ1-2
CDR3 DNA: TGTGCCAGCAGCTTATCGATGGCGGGATTAGATCAGCCCCAGCATTTT; CDR3 protein: CASSLSMAGLDQPQHF; clone size: .; V gene: TRBV7-6; D gene: .; J gene: TRBJ1-5
CDR3 DNA: TGTGCCAGCAGTGAATTACGGGGACAGGCCTACTCTGGAAACACCATATATTTT; CDR3 protein: CASSELRGQAYSGNTIYF; clone size: .; V gene: TRBV6-1; D gene: TRBD1; J gene: TRBJ1-3
CDR3 DNA: TGTGCCAGTAGTCGAGAACAGAGCTCCTACGAGCAGTACTTC; CDR3 protein: CASSREQSSYEQYF; clone size: .; V gene: TRBV19; D gene: .; J gene: TRBJ2-7
CDR3 DNA: TGTGCCTGGAGTGAGGGACACCTGAGGGGTTATAATTCACCCCTCCACTTT; CDR3 protein: CAWSEGHLRGYNSPLHF; clone size: .; V gene: TRBV30; D gene: .; J gene: TRBJ1-6
CDR3 DNA: TGTGCCAGCAGCTTAGTCAACGAGCAGTACTTC; CDR3 protein: CASSLVNEQYF; clone size: .; V gene: TRBV11-2; D gene: .; J gene: TRBJ2-7
CDR3 DNA: TGCGCCAGCAGCCAAGTCGGAGGGACCGGGGAGCTGTTTTTT; CDR3 protein: CASSQVGGTGELFF; clone size: few; V gene: TRBV4-3; D gene: .; J gene: TRBJ2-2
CDR3 DNA: TGCGCCAGCAGTCGGATGGGCCTCACCGGGGAGCTGTTTTTT; CDR3 protein: CASSRMGLTGELFF; clone size: .; V gene: TRBV4-1; D gene: .; J gene: TRBJ2-2
CDR3 DNA: TGTGCCAGCAGCTTGGGGCTGGAAGAGACCCAGTACTTC; CDR3 protein: CASSLGLEETQYF; clone size: .; V gene: TRBV5-8; D gene: .; J gene: TRBJ2-5
CDR3 DNA: TGCGCCAGCAGCGACAAGACAGGGGGCATCACTGAAGCTTTCTTT; CDR3 protein: CASSDKTGGITEAFF; clone size: once; V gene: TRBV5-1; D gene: TRBD1; J gene: TRBJ1-1
CDR3 DNA: TGCGCCAGCAGCTTTGGGACAGGGGGCTCCAGGGAGCAGTACTTC; CDR3 protein: CASSFGTGGSREQYF; clone size: .; V gene: TRBV5-1; D gene: TRBD1; J gene: TRBJ2-7
CDR3 DNA: TGTGCCAGCGTAACCGGGACTCGGGGAATGGACGAGCAGTACTTC; CDR3 protein: CASVTGTRGMDEQYF; clone size: .; V gene: TRBV21-1; D gene: .; J gene: TRBJ2-7
CDR3 DNA: TGTGCCAGTAGTATCGGGCGGAGGTACAATGAGCAGTTCTTC; CDR3 protein: CASSIGRRYNEQFF; clone size: .; V gene: TRBV19; D gene: .; J gene: TRBJ2-1
CDR3 DNA: TGTGCCAGTAAGGACATCTACTCTGGAAACACCATATATTTT; CDR3 protein: CASKDIYSGNTIYF; clone size: .; V gene: TRBV28; D gene: .; J gene: TRBJ1-3
CDR3 DNA: TGTGCCAGCAGCTTAGGTCGGACTTTCTCTGGAAACACCATATATTTT; CDR3 protein: CASSLGRTFSGNTIYF; clone size: .; V gene: TRBV11-1; D gene: .; J gene: TRBJ1-3
CDR3 DNA: TGTGCCAGCAGCTTAGCAGGGGCGGGAAGCACAGATACGCAGTATTTT; CDR3 protein: CASSLAGAGSTDTQYF; clone size: .; V gene: TRBV7-2; D gene: .; J gene: TRBJ2-3
CDR3 DNA: TGTGCCAGCAGAACGGGACATATCTCTGGAAACACCATATATTTT; CDR3 protein: CASRTGHISGNTIYF; clone size: .; V gene: TRBV7-2; D gene: .; J gene: TRBJ1-3
CDR3 DNA: TGTGCCTGGGGGGTACTAGCGCCTTCCTACGAGCAGTACTTC; CDR3 protein: CAWGVLAPSYEQYF; clone size: few; V gene: TRBV30; D gene: TRBD2; J gene: TRBJ2-7
CDR3 DNA: TGTGCCAGTGCCGAGGCATCCATTTCACGGTACAATGAGCAGTTCTTC; CDR3 protein: CASAEASISRYNEQFF; clone size: .; V gene: TRBV27; D gene: .; J gene: TRBJ2-1
CDR3 DNA: TGTGCCAGTAGTCCCGTATTAAGGAGTGGAGGGCAGCCCCAGCATTTT; CDR3 protein: CASSPVLRSGGQPQHF; clone size: .; V gene: TRBV19; D gene: .; J gene: TRBJ1-5
CDR3 DNA: TGTGCCAGCACCCAACAGGGGGCGCTAGGGGCCAACGTCCTGACTTTC; CDR3 protein: CASTQQGALGANVLTF; clone size: .; V gene: TRBV7-3; D gene: TRBD1; J gene: TRBJ2-6
CDR3 DNA: TGTGCCAGCAGCGGGGGAGACTATGGCTACACCTTC; CDR3 protein: CASSGGDYGYTF; clone size: .; V gene: TRBV12-3/TRBV12-4; D gene: .; J gene: TRBJ1-2
CDR3 DNA: TGCGCCAGCAGCCAAGAACCGCCCAGGGTCGGAAATTCACCCCTCCACTTT; CDR3 protein: CASSQEPPRVGNSPLHF; clone size: few; V gene: TRBV4-1; D gene: .; J gene: TRBJ1-6
CDR3 DNA: TGTGCCAGTACGACTCGCGGGAATCAGCCCCAGCATTTT; CDR3 protein: CASTTRGNQPQHF; clone size: .; V gene: TRBV19; D gene: .; J gene: TRBJ1-5
CDR3 DNA: TGTGCCAGCAGCCAAGATGAGGTTAGGCCCTCCTACGAGCAGTACTTC; CDR3 protein: CASSQDEVRPSYEQYF; clone size: .; V gene: TRBV4-2; D gene: .; J gene: TRBJ2-7
CDR3 DNA: TGTGCCAGCAGCCAAACGCAGGGGGCGGATGGCTACACCTTC; CDR3 protein: CASSQTQGADGYTF; clone size: few; V gene: TRBV3-1/TRBV3-2; D gene: TRBD1; J gene: TRBJ1-2
CDR3 DNA: TGCAGCGTTGAAGGGGCGACTAGCGGGATTGGGGAGCTGTTTTTT; CDR3 protein: CSVEGATSGIGELFF; clone size: .; V gene: TRBV29-1; D gene: TRBD2; J gene: TRBJ2-2
CDR3 DNA: TGCGCCAGCAGTTTGTACGCTAGCGGGAGCTACGAGCAGTACTTC; CDR3 protein: CASSLYASGSYEQYF; clone size: .; V gene: TRBV5-1; D gene: TRBD2; J gene: TRBJ2-7
CDR3 DNA: TGTGCCAGCAGCGTTTACAGCAACCCCTACGAGCAGTACTTC; CDR3 protein: CASSVYSNPYEQYF; clone size: .; V gene: TRBV11-3; D gene: .; J gene: TRBJ2-7
CDR3 DNA: TGTGCCAGCAGCCGCCCAACCAGAGGAACTGAAGCTTTCTTT; CDR3 protein: CASSRPTRGTEAFF; clone size: .; V gene: TRBV7-9; D gene: .; J gene: TRBJ1-1
CDR3 DNA: TGCAGCGTTGTCTATGGATTTGGGGACACCGTTGGCGGGGAGCTGTTTTTT; CDR3 protein: CSVVYGFGDTVGGELFF; clone size: .; V gene: TRBV29-1; D gene: .; J gene: TRBJ2-2
CDR3 DNA: TGTGCCAGCACTGAAGGGGGGACAGACTTGAAACTGTTTTTT; CDR3 protein: CASTEGGTDLKLFF; clone size: .; V gene: TRBV2; D gene: TRBD1; J gene: TRBJ1-4
CDR3 DNA: TGTGCCAGCAGCTCGCCGGGACAGGGGGCCTGGAACACTGAAGCTTTCTTT; CDR3 protein: CASSSPGQGAWNTEAFF; clone size: .; V gene: TRBV5-4; D gene: TRBD1; J gene: TRBJ1-1